A single sample gave rise to the 17 T cell receptor beta chains below, sequenced in a study of cytomegalovirus exposure and HLA in healthy donors. The study ran its PCR with 60 Vbeta and 13 Jbeta primers. Here immunoSEQ multiplex PCR was the method, and the copy in TCRdb shows in-frame clones only, minus some. The sample shows a few hundred thousand clones, more than 60% of them seen only once. Material for sequencing was PBMCs. These receptors all come from a woman aged 25 to 39 in good health and CMV-seronegative.

The genes are TRBV6-6 and TRBJ1-2; D is perhaps TRBD1 (6 bases). V gave up 8 bases and J gave up 3 bases, with 13 bases separating them. This CDR3 contains 13 residues. CDR1 is MNHNY, CDR2 SVGAGI, per germline (reference sequence). The CDR3 DNA sequence: TGTGCCAGCCTCCGGGGGGGCGACTATGGCTACACCTTC. It encodes CASLRGGDYGYTF.

This chain uses TRBV7-2 with TRBJ1-1; possible D gene TRBD1, 6 bases. This CDR3 has 14 amino acids. Germline V gives CDR1 SGHTA, CDR2 FQGNSA. V lost 1 base and J lost 4, with 10 bases in between. The CDR3 DNA reads TGTGCCAGCAGCTTAGTAGGACAGACCACTGAAGCTTTCTTT. This encodes CASSLVGQTTEAFF. Full variable domain (rest looked up from reference TRBV7-2 and TRBJ1-1): GAGVSQSPSNKVTEKGKDVELRCDPISGHTALYWYRQSLGQGLEFLIYFQGNSAPDKSGLPSDRFSAERTGGSVSTLTIQRTQQEDSAVYLCASSLVGQTTEAFFGQGTRLTVV.

This chain uses TRBV30 with TRBJ1-1, with 7 bases matching TRBD1. This CDR3 is built from 13 residues. From germline, CDR1 is GTSNPN and CDR2 SVGIG (reference sequence). Trimming took 0 bases from V and 8 from J; bases not matched to a gene: 6. The CDR3 DNA is TGTGCCTGGAGTGTCACAGGGGTAGGGGAAGCTTTCTTT. It translates to CAWSVTGVGEAFF.

The chain is built from TRBV2 and TRBJ2-3; D is undetermined. The V gene lost 4 bases and the J gene lost 2 bases, with 7 bases spanning the gap. Germline lookup yields CDR1 SNHLY and CDR2 FYNNEI. The CDR3 is 13 residues long. CDR3 coding DNA: TGTGCCAGCAGTGCCACTCACACAGATACGCAGTATTTT. Protein: CASSATHTDTQYF.

The V and J genes are TRBV2 and TRBJ1-1, with D perhaps matching TRBD1 (5 bases). V lost 4 bases and J lost 10, with 16 bases in between. This CDR3 is built from 13 residues. Germline values: CDR1 SNHLY, CDR2 FYNNEI. The CDR3 region is CASSGGVGIRAFF. CDR3 DNA: TGTGCCAGCAGTGGGGGGGTTGGAATAAGAGCTTTCTTT.

Regarding this clone: At one of its ends the junction is not consistent with the germline gene, which may arise from a read error. V and J are TRBV7-7 and TRBJ2-3, with D unresolved. The CDR3 totals 13 residues. From germline, CDR1 is SSHAT and CDR2 FNYEAQ (reference sequence). The CDR3 nucleotides read TGTGCTAGCAGCTTAGAATTAGATAATACGCAGTATTTT. It encodes CASSLELDNTQYF.

This chain joins TRBV30 and TRBJ1-1; D is uncertain. Trimming cost V 8 bases and J 6 bases, with 13 bases left between them. The CDR3 totals 11 residues. From germline, CDR1 is GTSNPN and CDR2 SVGIG (reference sequence). The CDR3 nucleotides read TGTGCCAGTTGTCTCGGGGCTGAAGCTTTCTTT. Translating it yields CASCLGAEAFF.

This clone has a count of ten or more. The rearrangement joins TRBV10-2 to TRBJ1-4; D gene unclear. Trimming cost V 4 bases and J 2 bases, with 14 bases left between them. This CDR3 region has 16 residues. Germline lookup yields CDR1 WSHSY and CDR2 SAAADI. Written as DNA, the CDR3 is TGCGCCAGCAGTGGGGTGGGAGTTGAGACTAATGAAAAACTGTTTTTT. Its translation: CASSGVGVETNEKLFF.

The rearrangement links TRBV5-1 to TRBJ2-1, with D possibly matching TRBD1 (5 bases). Trimming left V 4 bases short and J 6 bases short, with 20 bases between. Germline values: CDR1 SGHRS, CDR2 YFSETQ. The CDR3 spans 16 residues. The CDR3 region is CASSPRQNLGVNEQFF. CDR3 nucleotides: TGCGCCAGCAGCCCACGACAGAATTTAGGGGTCAATGAGCAGTTCTTC.

The V call is TRBV5-8, the J call TRBJ1-2; 7 bases map to TRBD1. V trimming: 3 bases; J trimming: 3 bases; junction bases outside the gene matches: 2. Germline V gene sequence: CDR1 SGHTS, CDR2 YDEGEE. The CDR3 runs to 13 residues. This CDR3 is CASSSTGDYGYTF. For the CDR3, the DNA is TGTGCCAGCAGCTCCACAGGGGACTATGGCTACACCTTC. The full variable domain, in which reference TRBV5-8 and TRBJ1-2 provide the parts outside the CDR3, is EAGVTQSPTHLIKTRGQQATLRCSPISGHTSVYWYQQALGLGLQFLLWYDEGEERNRGNFPPRFSGRQFPNYSSELNVNALELEDSALYLCASSSTGDYGYTFGSGTRLTVV.

The chain's CDR3 is CASSQTGGNTEAFF. The CDR3 nucleotides read TGCGCCAGCAGCCAAACGGGGGGCAACACTGAAGCTTTCTTT. The genes are TRBV4-1 and TRBJ1-1; D perhaps matches TRBD1 (6 bases). V lost 2 bases to trimming and J lost 2 bases, with 9 bases between them. Germline V gene sequence: CDR1 MGHRA, CDR2 YSYEKL. The CDR3 is 14 residues long.

This clone was found once. The chain combines TRBV27 with TRBJ1-2; tentative D call: TRBD1 (5 bases). CDR1 and CDR2 from the germline V gene are MNHEY and SMNVEV (reference sequence). The ends were cut back, 6 bases at V and 2 bases at J, with 16 bases in the middle. The CDR3 runs to 15 residues. CDR3 nucleotides: TGTGCCAGCAGCCCCAGGGCAGGCATAAACTATGGCTACACCTTC. Translated: CASSPRAGINYGYTF.

This clone was detected a few times. The rearrangement joins TRBV5-1 to TRBJ1-1; 7 bases match TRBD1. The V gene's germline CDR1 is SGHRS and CDR2 YFSETQ. V shed 6 bases and J 5 bases; nucleotides not matched to a gene: 7. This CDR3 is 13 amino acids long. CDR3 residues: CASNRQGGTEAFF. The DNA for the CDR3 is TGCGCCAGCAACAGACAGGGCGGGACTGAAGCTTTCTTT.

A single count supports this clone. At one boundary the junction diverges from the germline segment, which might be a read error. This chain uses TRBV7-9 with TRBJ2-2, with D unclear. This CDR3 has 14 residues. Germline V gene lookup returns CDR1 SEHNR and CDR2 FQNEAQ (reference sequence). The CDR3: CSSSLGMAAGELFF. CDR3 nucleotides: TGTTCCAGCAGCTTAGGGATGGCGGCCGGGGAGCTGTTTTTT.

V usage is TRBV19 and J usage is TRBJ2-5, with D maybe TRBD1 (5 bases). The CDR3 sequence is 13 residues long. Germline V gives CDR1 LNHDA, CDR2 SQIVND (reference sequence). Trimming stripped 6 bases from V and 3 bases from J, with 11 bases between. CDR3 nucleotides: TGTGCCAGTAGAGCTCAGGGTGAAGAGACCCAGTACTTC. This codes for CASRAQGEETQYF.

This chain joins TRBV12-5 and TRBJ2-1; D is undetermined. The CDR3 totals 13 residues. In germline, CDR1 is LGHNT, CDR2 FRNRAP. Trimming pared 0 bases from V and 10 bases from J, leaving 10 bases between. In DNA form, the CDR3 reads TGTGCTAGTGGTTTGGTCCCCTCCGGGGAGCAGTTCTTC. Protein: CASGLVPSGEQFF.

A word on this clone: At one of its ends the junction is not consistent with the germline gene, which may arise from a read error. This sequence joins TRBV19 and TRBJ1-2; 7 bases agree with TRBD1. This CDR3 is 16 amino acids long. Germline V gene sequence: CDR1 LNHDA, CDR2 SQIVND (reference sequence). The DNA for the CDR3 is TGTGCCAGTAGTATAGTCCCTGGACAGGCCTACTACGGCTACACCTTC. This codes for CASSIVPGQAYYGYTF.